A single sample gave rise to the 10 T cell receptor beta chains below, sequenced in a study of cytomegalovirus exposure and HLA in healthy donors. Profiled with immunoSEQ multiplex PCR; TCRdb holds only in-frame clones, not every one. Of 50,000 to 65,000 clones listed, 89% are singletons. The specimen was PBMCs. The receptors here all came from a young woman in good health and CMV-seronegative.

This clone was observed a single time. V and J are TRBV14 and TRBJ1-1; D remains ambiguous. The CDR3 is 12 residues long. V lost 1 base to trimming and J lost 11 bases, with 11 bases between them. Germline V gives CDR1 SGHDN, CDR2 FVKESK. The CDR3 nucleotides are TGTGCCAGCAGCCAAGCCTTGTGGCAGGCTTTCTTT. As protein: CASSQALWQAFF.

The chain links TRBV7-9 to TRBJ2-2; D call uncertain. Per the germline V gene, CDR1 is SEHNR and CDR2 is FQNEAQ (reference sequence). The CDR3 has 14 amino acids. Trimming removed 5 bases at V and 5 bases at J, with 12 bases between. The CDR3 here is CASSPGVLTGELFF. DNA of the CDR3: TGTGCCAGCAGCCCCGGAGTATTGACCGGGGAGCTGTTTTTT.

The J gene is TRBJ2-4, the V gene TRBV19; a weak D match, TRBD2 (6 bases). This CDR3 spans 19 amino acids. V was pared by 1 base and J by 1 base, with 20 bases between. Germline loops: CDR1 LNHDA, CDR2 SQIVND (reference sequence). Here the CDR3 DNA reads TGTGCCAGTAGTATAGGTCCGTTGTCCGGGAGTGTTGCCAAAAACATTCAGTACTTC. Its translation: CASSIGPLSGSVAKNIQYF.

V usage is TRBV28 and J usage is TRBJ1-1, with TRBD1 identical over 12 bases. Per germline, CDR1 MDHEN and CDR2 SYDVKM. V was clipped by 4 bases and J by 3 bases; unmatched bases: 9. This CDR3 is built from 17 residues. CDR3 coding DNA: TGTGCCAGCAGTTCACCGGGACAGGGGGCATCGTACACTGAAGCTTTCTTT. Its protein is CASSSPGQGASYTEAFF.

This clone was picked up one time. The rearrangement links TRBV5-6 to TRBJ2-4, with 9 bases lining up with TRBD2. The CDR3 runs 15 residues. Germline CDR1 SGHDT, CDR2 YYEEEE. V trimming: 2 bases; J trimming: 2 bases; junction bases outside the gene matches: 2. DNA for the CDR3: TGTGCCAGCAGCTTCCCTAGCGGGACCAAAAACATTCAGTACTTC. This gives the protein CASSFPSGTKNIQYF.

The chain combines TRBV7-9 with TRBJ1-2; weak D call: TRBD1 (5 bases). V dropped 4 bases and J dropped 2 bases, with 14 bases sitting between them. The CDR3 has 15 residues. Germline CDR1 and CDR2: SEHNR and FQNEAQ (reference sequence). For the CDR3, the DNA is TGTGCCAGCAGCTCCTCAGGGAAGGGGAACTATGGCTACACCTTC. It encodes CASSSSGKGNYGYTF.

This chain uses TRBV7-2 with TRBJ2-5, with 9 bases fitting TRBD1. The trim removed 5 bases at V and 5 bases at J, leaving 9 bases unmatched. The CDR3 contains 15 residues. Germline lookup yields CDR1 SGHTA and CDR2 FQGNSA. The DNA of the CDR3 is TGTGCCAGCAGCCCCCGATGGGGACAGGGCGAGACCCAGTACTTC. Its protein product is CASSPRWGQGETQYF.

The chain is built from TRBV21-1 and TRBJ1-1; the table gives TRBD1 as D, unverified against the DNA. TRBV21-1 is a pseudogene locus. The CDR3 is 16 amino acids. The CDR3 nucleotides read TGTGCCAGCAGCAGCCAAGGACAGGGGCCGAACACTGAAGCTTTCTTT. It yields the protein CASSSQGQGPNTEAFF.

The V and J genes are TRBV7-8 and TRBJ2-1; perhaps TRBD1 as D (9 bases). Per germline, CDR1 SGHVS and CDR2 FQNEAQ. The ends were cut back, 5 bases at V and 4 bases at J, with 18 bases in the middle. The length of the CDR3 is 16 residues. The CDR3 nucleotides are TGTGCCAGCAGCCGGGGGGGACAGGGAACTTACAATGAGCAGTTCTTC. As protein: CASSRGGQGTYNEQFF. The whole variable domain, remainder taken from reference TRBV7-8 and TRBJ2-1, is GAGVSQSPRYKVAKRGQDVALRCDPISGHVSLFWYQQALGQGPEFLTYFQNEAQLDKSGLPSDRFFAERPEGSVSTLKIQRTQQEDSAVYLCASSRGGQGTYNEQFFGPGTRLTVL.

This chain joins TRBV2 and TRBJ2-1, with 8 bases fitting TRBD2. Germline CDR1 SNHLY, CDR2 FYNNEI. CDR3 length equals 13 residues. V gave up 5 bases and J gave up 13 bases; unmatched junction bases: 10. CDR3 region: CASSKLESGGQFF. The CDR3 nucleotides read TGTGCCAGCAGTAAACTAGAGAGCGGGGGACAGTTCTTC.